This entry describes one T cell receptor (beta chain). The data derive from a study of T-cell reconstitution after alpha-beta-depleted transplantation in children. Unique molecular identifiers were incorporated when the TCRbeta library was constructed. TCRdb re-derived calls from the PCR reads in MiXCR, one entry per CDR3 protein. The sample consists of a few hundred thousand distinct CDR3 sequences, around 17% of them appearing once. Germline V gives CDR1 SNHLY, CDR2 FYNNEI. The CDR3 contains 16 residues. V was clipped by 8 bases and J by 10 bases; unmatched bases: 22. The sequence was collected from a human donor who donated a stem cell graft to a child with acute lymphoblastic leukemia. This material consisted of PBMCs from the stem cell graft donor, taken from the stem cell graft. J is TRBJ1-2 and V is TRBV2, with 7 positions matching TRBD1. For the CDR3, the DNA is TGTGCCAGCGTTCCCCTAGGGACAGAACTATGGCAAGTCTACACCTTC. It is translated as CASVPLGTELWQVYTF.